Listed below are T cell receptor beta chains from one sample, sequenced in a study of cytotoxic CD8 clonotypes in ibrutinib-treated CLL. Assay used: immunoSEQ multiplex PCR; TCRdb lists only in-frame clones, some missing. The top ten clones hold roughly 25% of a sample with more than 15,000 clones, 55% to 80% of them seen once. The sequencing here drew on PBMCs, taken after 12 months of ibrutinib treatment. The receptor set was obtained from a human donor with chronic lymphocytic leukemia. Each CDR3 is given with its conserved first and last residue. For some rows the clone size is stated as once, few or many, or as a class when expanded; others skip it.

clone_size | j_call | v_call | cdr3_aa
- | TRBJ2-2 | TRBV28 | CASIQTSPGELFF
- | TRBJ2-7 | TRBV19 | CASSSTGTGDEQYF
- | TRBJ2-6 | TRBV10-3 | CAIRASSGANVLTF
- | TRBJ1-1 | TRBV10-3 | CAIRAQGAMGTEAFF
few | TRBJ1-1 | TRBV29-1 | CSVWTGGTEAFF
once | TRBJ2-3 | TRBV5-4 | CASSTLAGGLPTQYF
few | TRBJ2-7 | TRBV7-8 | CASSFSGIFYEQYF
- | TRBJ1-1 | TRBV2 | CASNPRMGTEAFF
- | TRBJ1-2 | TRBV4-1 | CASSQDLATEYYGYTF
few | TRBJ1-1 | TRBV29-1 | CSVGWTGAEAFF
few | TRBJ2-3 | TRBV7-2 | CASSPRPGTDTQYF
- | TRBJ2-3 | TRBV19 | CASRASAGLAGDTQYF
- | TRBJ2-5 | TRBV28 | CASSGLEGGKETQYF
- | TRBJ2-5 | TRBV6-5 | CASSRASLQETQYF
- | TRBJ2-7 | TRBV5-1 | CASSEGTGPYEQYF
- | TRBJ2-5 | TRBV7-9 | CASSPRGRGQETQYF
few | TRBJ2-1 | TRBV7-9 | CASSLNSGAYNEQFF
few | TRBJ1-1 | TRBV5-1 | CASSPGTNTEAFF
- | TRBJ2-7 | TRBV2 | CASRDRGNEQYF
few | TRBJ1-1 | TRBV7-9 | CASRFRDGDTEAFF
few | TRBJ2-5 | TRBV27 | CASSHRVRETQYF
- | TRBJ2-3 | TRBV2 | CASSVASGRRTDTQYF
- | TRBJ2-1 | TRBV5-4 | CASSAQGPYNEQFF
- | TRBJ2-7 | TRBV5-4 | CASSWGREGYEQYF
once | TRBJ2-1 | TRBV9 | CASSVEQGDEQFF
few | TRBJ2-5 | TRBV10-3 | CAISGGTSGRKETQYF
- | TRBJ2-2 | TRBV13 | CAGYLIRPSGTGELFF
- | TRBJ2-7 | TRBV7-9 | CASSLVGGRSSYEQYF
- | TRBJ1-1 | TRBV19 | CATMDRYAEAFF
- | TRBJ1-2 | TRBV7-9 | CASTSPLRGQANYGYTF
- | TRBJ1-1 | TRBV6-1 | CASQTGPDTEAFF
- | TRBJ2-5 | TRBV4-1 | CASSQGWVGTAIQETQYF
- | TRBJ2-4 | TRBV7-8 | CASSISGENIQYF